The 15 T cell receptor beta chains below all came from one sample that was sequenced in a study of blood T cell repertoires in COVID-19. The protocol was immunoSEQ multiplex PCR, while the TCRdb copy is restricted to in-frame clones and leaves out a portion. In the table there are about 310,000 clones, 85% to 90% of which are singletons. Material: peripheral blood. These receptors originate from a woman between 40 and 55 years old with COVID-19, enrolled during active disease.

The rearrangement joins TRBV4-2 to TRBJ2-7, with TRBD1 as a possible D gene (6 bases). This CDR3 region has 12 residues. Germline CDR1 is LGHNA and CDR2 is YNFKEQ. The V end lost 4 bases, the J end lost 5 bases, and 9 bases lay between the germline ends. CDR3 amino acids: CASSLQGNEQYF. The CDR3 nucleotides read TGTGCCAGCAGCCTGCAGGGGAACGAGCAGTACTTC.

CDR3 loop: CATRTAKNTEAFF. CDR3 nucleotides: TGTGCCACCCGGACAGCGAAGAACACTGAAGCTTTCTTT. The V gene is TRBV18, the J gene TRBJ1-1; D perhaps matches TRBD1 (6 bases). Looked up from germline, CDR1 is KGHSH and CDR2 is LQKENI. The CDR3 spans 13 residues. Trimming took off 10 bases at V and 1 base at J, with 13 bases between the two ends.

The V call is TRBV28, the J call TRBJ1-1; maybe TRBD1 (5 bases). With 2 bases removed from V and 1 base from J, the gap between germline ends came to 8 bases. This CDR3 contains 14 residues. Germline CDR1 and CDR2: MDHEN and SYDVKM. The CDR3: CASSLDQGNTEAFF. The CDR3 DNA follows: TGTGCCAGCAGTTTAGATCAGGGGAACACTGAAGCTTTCTTT. The variable domain in full, with the rest retrieved from reference TRBV28 and TRBJ1-1, is DVKVTQSSRYLVKRTGEKVFLECVQDMDHENMFWYRQDPGLGLRLIYFSYDVKMKEKGDIPEGYSVSREKKERFSLILESASTNQTSMYLCASSLDQGNTEAFFGQGTRLTVV.

The V and J genes are TRBV28 and TRBJ1-6, with TRBD1 identical over 9 bases. The CDR3 runs to 16 residues. V lost 3 bases, J lost 10 bases, and 10 bases stayed unmatched. CDR1 is MDHEN, CDR2 SYDVKM, per germline. As DNA, the CDR3 is TGTGCCAGCAGTTTCGATCTACAGGGGGCACGGTCACCCCTCCACTTT. The encoded protein is CASSFDLQGARSPLHF.

The chain has TRBV6-2 or TRBV6-3 and TRBJ1-5; TRBD1 aligns across 11 bases. Germline V gene data show CDR1 as MNHEY and CDR2 as SVGEGT. J lost 2 bases, V lost 2 bases, and 2 bases had no gene match. This CDR3 spans 16 amino acids. In DNA, the CDR3 is TGTGCCAGCAGTTACGGGACAGGGGGAGGCAATCAGCCCCAGCATTTT. Translating it yields CASSYGTGGGNQPQHF.

This chain connects TRBV14 to TRBJ1-1, with D perhaps TRBD1 (5 bases). V was trimmed by 1 base and J by 5 bases, leaving 11 bases between them. In germline, CDR1 is SGHDN, CDR2 FVKESK. The CDR3 is 14 amino acids. CDR3 sequence (DNA): TGTGCCAGCAGCCAAGTTGTCGGGGGGACTGAAGCTTTCTTT. Translated, it gives CASSQVVGGTEAFF.

The V gene is TRBV15, the J gene TRBJ2-2; 7 bases are a match to TRBD2. The CDR3 loop spans 13 amino acids. Trimming removed 11 bases from V and 3 bases from J; junction bases left unmatched: 6. Germline V gene sequence: CDR1 LNHNV, CDR2 YYDKDF (reference sequence). The CDR3 loop reads CAAGTIYTGELFF. CDR3 coding DNA: TGTGCCGCGGGGACTATATACACCGGGGAGCTGTTTTTT.

Note on this clone: Other DNA sequences within the sample encode an identical CDR3. The V call is TRBV20-1, the J call TRBJ1-1; D is unresolved. The germline gives CDR1 DFQATT, CDR2 SNEGSKA (reference sequence). Trimming pared 5 bases from V and 1 base from J, leaving 5 bases between. This CDR3 is 11 amino acids long. The CDR3 loop reads CSAPRNTEAFF. The CDR3 region has the DNA TGCAGTGCTCCCAGGAACACTGAAGCTTTCTTT.

The gene calls are TRBV19 and TRBJ2-6, with 11 nucleotides matching TRBD1. V lost 6 bases to trimming and J lost 4 bases; unmatched junction nucleotides: 5. This CDR3 region has 16 residues. Per the germline V gene, CDR1 is LNHDA and CDR2 is SQIVND (reference sequence). The CDR3 bases are TGTGCCAGTAGCCGGGACAGGGGGTACGGGGCCAACGTCCTGACTTTC. This sequence encodes CASSRDRGYGANVLTF.

The chain has TRBV7-9 and TRBJ2-2; weak D call: TRBD1 (5 bases). Deletions cut 6 bases from V and 1 base from J, with 9 bases between. The CDR3 contains 14 residues. The germline gives CDR1 SEHNR, CDR2 FQNEAQ (reference sequence). CDR3 sequence (DNA): TGTGCCAGCAGTCAAGGACAGAACACCGGGGAGCTGTTTTTT. It encodes CASSQGQNTGELFF.

The CDR3: CASSSDRVLSGANVLTF. The CDR3 DNA reads TGTGCCAGCAGCTCGGACAGGGTCCTCTCTGGGGCCAACGTCCTGACTTTC. The chain employs TRBV7-9 and TRBJ2-6; 8 positions agree with TRBD1. The CDR3 has 17 residues. V lost 4 bases to trimming and J lost 0 bases; unmatched junction nucleotides: 5. Germline V gene lookup returns CDR1 SEHNR and CDR2 FQNEAQ (reference sequence).

This clone was observed a handful of times. V is TRBV4-2 and J is TRBJ2-1, with TRBD2 matching over 10 bases. The J segment lost 7 bases and the V segment lost 1 base, leaving 4 bases of the junction unmatched. There are 15 residues in the CDR3. From germline, CDR1 is LGHNA and CDR2 YNFKEQ. CDR3 sequence reads: CASSQAAGGVNEQFF. The CDR3 bases are TGTGCCAGCAGCCAAGCAGCGGGAGGGGTTAATGAGCAGTTCTTC.

CDR3 amino acids: CASSYDRVHEQFF. CDR3 in DNA: TGTGCCAGCAGCTACGACAGGGTTCATGAGCAGTTCTTC. The chain links TRBV7-2 to TRBJ2-1; 7 bases are shared with TRBD1. The CDR3 is made up of 13 amino acids. Per germline, CDR1 SGHTA and CDR2 FQGNSA. V dropped 4 bases and J dropped 8; count of bases not matched to a gene: 5. The whole variable domain, remainder taken from reference TRBV7-2 and TRBJ2-1, is GAGVSQSPSNKVTEKGKDVELRCDPISGHTALYWYRQSLGQGLEFLIYFQGNSAPDKSGLPSDRFSAERTGGSVSTLTIQRTQQEDSAVYLCASSYDRVHEQFFGPGTRLTVL.

The gene calls are TRBV5-1 and TRBJ2-3; 9 bases match TRBD1. Germline CDR1 SGHRS, CDR2 YFSETQ. The CDR3 is made up of 16 amino acids. The ends lost 4 bases at V and 0 bases at J; junction bases unmatched: 6. CDR3 region: CASSTRQGVSTDTQYF. The CDR3 DNA reads as TGCGCCAGCAGCACCCGACAGGGGGTTAGCACAGATACGCAGTATTTT.

V gene TRBV28 combines with J gene TRBJ2-7, with D maybe TRBD1 (6 bases). This CDR3 is built from 15 residues. Germline V lookup: CDR1 MDHEN, CDR2 SYDVKM. Trimming removed 6 bases at V and 3 bases at J, with 18 bases between. CDR3 in amino acids: CASSAFLGQNYEQYF. In DNA, the CDR3 is TGTGCCAGCAGCGCCTTCCTCGGACAGAACTACGAGCAGTACTTC.